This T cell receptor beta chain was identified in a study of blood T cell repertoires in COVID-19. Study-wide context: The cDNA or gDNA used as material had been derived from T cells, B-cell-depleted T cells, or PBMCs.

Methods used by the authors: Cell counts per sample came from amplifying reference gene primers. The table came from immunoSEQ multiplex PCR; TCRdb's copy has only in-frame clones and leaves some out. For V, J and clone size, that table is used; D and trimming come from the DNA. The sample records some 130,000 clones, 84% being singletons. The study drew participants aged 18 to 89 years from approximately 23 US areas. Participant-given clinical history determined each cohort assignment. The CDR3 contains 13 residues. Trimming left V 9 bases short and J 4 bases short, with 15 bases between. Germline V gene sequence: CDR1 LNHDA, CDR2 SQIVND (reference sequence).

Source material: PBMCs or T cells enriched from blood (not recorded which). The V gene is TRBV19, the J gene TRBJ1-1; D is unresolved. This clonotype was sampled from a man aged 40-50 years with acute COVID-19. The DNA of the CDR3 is TGTGCCAGCGCACTTGGGGAGGGCACTGAAGCTTTCTTT. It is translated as CASALGEGTEAFF.